This TCR beta chain derives from a study of T cell responses to AZD1222 COVID-19 vaccine (dated by TCRdb to 2020 to 2023). At the level of the whole study: A total of 233 trial participants underwent TCR sequencing, of whom around 210 had received two doses of AZD1222 and around 25 had received two doses of the MenACWY control vaccine. Trial participants were enrolled by age into subgroups of 18-55, 56-69 and 70-plus years, and around 150, 29 and 61 TCR-sequenced participants, respectively, were included in these subgroups.

The CDR3 regions of human TCRbeta chains were analyzed by immunosequencing. In the source study's methods: Repertoire TCRs were checked for matches against a reference library of SARS-CoV-2-specific TCRs that had been generated using the MIRA antigen-specificity platform. Breadth was defined as the fraction of unique TCRs that were SARS-CoV-2-associated, and depth was defined as the fraction of total T cells that were SARS-CoV-2-associated. Each spike-specific TCR was assigned to its reactive spike region and to a CD4 or CD8 class using the MIRA data. Log10-transformed breadth and depth values were compared by one-way ANOVA with Sidak's multiple comparisons tests. TCRdb took this table from immuneACCESS and kept in-frame rearrangements with V and J called. Such tables lack part of the clones; where checked against another copy, unresolved V genes explain under half of the gap, and the rest is unexplained. V and J calls and clone size follow that table, whereas D and trimming were derived from the DNA. The table for this sample lists roughly 150,000 clones; 85% to 90% of them were counted only once. Clones ranked in the top ten supply roughly 10% of the sample.

To note about this clone: The clone's antigen remains unknown. No base qualities exist here, and no much larger clone lies one base off it.

Explained via the paper, the time point label denotes: about 28 days (+/-7) after the second vaccine dose. AZD1222 recipients with second doses at about 4 weeks or about 12 weeks were pooled, because spike-specific TCR depth and breadth did not differ between schedules. Vaccinee samples were obtained from the UK trials COV001 and COV002, which included a single-blind randomized controlled phase 2/3 trial of AZD1222 (ChAdOx1 nCoV-19) in healthy adults. Trial participant PBMC samples were collected at day 0 and day 28 after the second dose for TCRbeta chain sequencing. Here is what the overall study found, with its caveats: Because no day 14 peak-response samples were available, repertoires were characterized only after the peak T cell response. Conclusions about previously exposed vaccinees were limited because only 6 or 7 AZD1222 recipients were SARS-CoV-2 seropositive at baseline. Spike-specific TCR breadth and depth rose significantly after two AZD1222 doses compared with day 0 and with MenACWY recipients. In the small 56-69-year group, the increase in depth fell short of significance, most likely because of low power. Most participants were white British and females outnumbered males, and the authors suggested that clonal diversity may have been underestimated. Epitopes outside the regions mutated in the B.1.351 and B.1.1.7 variants were reportedly recognized by nearly half of the unique spike-specific TCRs. The vaccine-associated CD4 TCRs covered the entire spike protein, and the dominant responses fell in regions 160-218 and 743-854.

According to the germline V gene, CDR1 reads SGHTA and CDR2 reads FQGNSA. The CDR3 goes from the cysteine to the phenylalanine over 14 residues. The entry retains the CDR3 DNA only, 42 bases that are in frame from base 1. V is trimmed back by 9 bases and J by 4 bases, and the junction contains 6 bases that no gene match accounts for. The receptor was isolated from an adult who received the AZD1222 COVID-19 vaccine. The V gene is TRBV7-2 and the J gene is TRBJ2-2, and 9 junctional nucleotides match TRBD2. The sequences come from peripheral blood, collected 28 days after the second AZD1222 dose. The CDR3 here reads CASSGLATTGELFF. The nucleotides read TGTGCCAGTTCAGGACTAGCGACCACCGGGGAGCTGTTTTTT. With the rest looked up from the reference TRBV7-2 and TRBJ2-2 genes rather than sequenced, the full variable domain is GAGVSQSPSNKVTEKGKDVELRCDPISGHTALYWYRQSLGQGLEFLIYFQGNSAPDKSGLPSDRFSAERTGGSVSTLTIQRTQQEDSAVYLCASSGLATTGELFFGEGSRLTVL.